The 21 T cell receptor beta chains listed next were all sequenced from one sample in a study of regulatory T cells in long-lasting Graves disease. The authors built TCR beta libraries using iRepertoire HTBI primers and Arm-PCR of CDR3 regions. In TCRdb, the multiplex PCR reads were re-called with MiXCR into one record per CDR3 protein. The data contain about 530,000 distinct CDR3 sequences, about 16% of them seen just once; the ten biggest clones take up about 25%. Time point reported: newly diagnosed GD, antithyroid drugs for less than 3 months. Isolated PBMC RNA provided the starting material for the TCR library. These data were also reused for a study on T cells in Graves' hyperthyroidism and ophthalmopathy.

Here the sequenced sample was peripheral blood mononuclear cells (PBMCs), taken at new diagnosis, from a patient treated with antithyroid drugs. Receptors originate from a woman in her forties or fifties with Graves disease.

This chain connects TRBV19 to TRBJ1-1; maybe TRBD1 (6 bases). Deletions cut 3 bases from V and 1 base from J, with 12 bases between. The CDR3 runs 15 residues. Germline V gene lookup returns CDR1 LNHDA and CDR2 SQIVND (reference sequence). The CDR3 DNA is TGTGCCAGTAGTATTACAGGGACTGGGAACACTGAAGCTTTCTTT. This sequence encodes CASSITGTGNTEAFF.

Ten or more counts support this clonotype. The junction shows a germline mismatch at one end, possibly a read error. The rearrangement joins TRBV5-1 to TRBJ2-1; tentative D call: TRBD1 (6 bases). The CDR3 totals 14 residues. CDR1 SGHRS and CDR2 YFSETQ come from the germline V gene. The CDR3 DNA follows: TGTGCCAGCAGCTTAGGGGGTCCCTACAATGAGCAGTTCTTC. It codes for CASSLGGPYNEQFF.

This clonotype was seen ten or more times. The chain employs TRBV18 and TRBJ1-1; maybe TRBD1 (5 bases). V shed 3 bases and J shed 4 bases, with 12 bases lying between them. Germline lookup yields CDR1 KGHSH and CDR2 LQKENI. The CDR3 is 14 amino acids. DNA of the CDR3: TGTGCCAGCTCACCTCAGGGAGGGGCCACTGAAGCTTTCTTT. This translates into CASSPQGGATEAFF. The variable domain in full, with the rest retrieved from reference TRBV18 and TRBJ1-1, is NAGVMQNPRHLVRRRGQEARLRCSPMKGHSHVYWYRQLPEEGLKFMVYLQKENIIDESGMPKERFSAEFPKEGPSILRIQQVVRGDSAAYFCASSPQGGATEAFFGQGTRLTVV.

This clonotype showed up many times. The rearrangement uses TRBV6-5 and TRBJ2-1, with 13 nucleotides matching TRBD2. The V and J ends lost 4 bases and 5 bases, in that order; junction bases with no gene match: 5. This CDR3 contains 16 residues. Germline V gene sequence: CDR1 MNHEY, CDR2 SVGAGI. The CDR3 sequence is CASSSRLAGGHNEQFF. The CDR3 DNA is TGTGCCAGCAGTTCTCGACTAGCGGGGGGCCACAATGAGCAGTTCTTC.

This clonotype was seen repeatedly, ten times or more. The chain joins TRBV6-5 to TRBJ2-1; D is undetermined. Trimming left V 2 bases short and J 5 bases short, with 7 bases between. The germline gives CDR1 MNHEY, CDR2 SVGAGI. The CDR3 loop spans 13 amino acids. The CDR3 here is CASSYVDNNEQFF. As DNA, the CDR3 is TGTGCCAGCAGTTACGTCGACAACAATGAGCAGTTCTTC.

V usage is TRBV5-6 and J usage is TRBJ2-5; no firm D call. V lost 0 bases and J lost 1, with 7 bases in between. The V gene's germline CDR1 is SGHDT and CDR2 YYEEEE. The CDR3 runs 14 residues. Written as DNA, the CDR3 is TGTGCCAGCAGCTTGGCCCTATTCCAAGAGACCCAGTACTTC. It translates to CASSLALFQETQYF.

This clonotype was counted between two and nine times. The J gene is TRBJ2-7, the V gene TRBV3-1; tentatively, D is TRBD2 (5 bases). From germline, CDR1 is LGHDT and CDR2 YNNKEL (reference sequence). This CDR3 is built from 15 residues. Between the trimmed V and J ends, which lost 1 base and 0 bases, there was a span of 10 bases. CDR3 in amino acids: CASSQALAASYEQYF. In DNA, the CDR3 is TGTGCCAGCAGCCAAGCCCTAGCTGCCTCCTACGAGCAGTACTTC.

V is TRBV7-2 and J is TRBJ1-5, with 12 positions matching TRBD1. The ends lost 4 bases at V and 5 bases at J; junction bases unmatched: 3. The CDR3 extends over 15 amino acids. Germline V lookup: CDR1 SGHTA, CDR2 FQGNSA. DNA for the CDR3: TGTGCCAGCAGCTCGGGACAGGGGGCCTATCAGCCCCAGCATTTT. This sequence encodes CASSSGQGAYQPQHF.

The table lists this clonotype with many counts. The chain is built from TRBV2 and TRBJ2-1; 7 bases fit TRBD2. The junction had 10 bases not matched to a gene; V was cut back by 3 bases and J by 5 bases. The CDR3 loop spans 16 amino acids. Germline CDR1 is SNHLY and CDR2 is FYNNEI. CDR3 loop: CASSEGWDYTDNEQFF. The CDR3 DNA reads as TGTGCCAGCAGTGAGGGGTGGGACTACACTGACAATGAGCAGTTCTTC.

There are many counts of this clonotype. The chain links TRBV20-1 to TRBJ2-3; 7 bases are shared with TRBD1. V lost 6 bases and J lost 1; bases outside the gene matches: 7. CDR3 size: 14 residues. Germline V gene sequence: CDR1 DFQATT, CDR2 SNEGSKA (reference sequence). CDR3 DNA sequence: TGCAGTGCCACCAGACAGGGAGGCACAGATACGCAGTATTTT. Its protein is CSATRQGGTDTQYF.

Ten or more counts support this clonotype. The chain has TRBV5-1 and TRBJ1-2, with a weak D call TRBD1 (5 bases). This CDR3 contains 13 residues. V shed 4 bases and J shed 8 bases, with 15 bases lying between them. CDR1 is SGHRS, CDR2 YFSETQ, per germline. The chain's CDR3 is CASSPSGPGGYTF. In DNA form, the CDR3 reads TGCGCCAGCAGCCCATCGGGACCGGGCGGCTACACCTTC. Supplemented by reference TRBV5-1 and TRBJ1-2, the full variable domain reads KAGVTQTPRYLIKTRGQQVTLSCSPISGHRSVSWYQQTPGQGLQFLFEYFSETQRNKGNFPGRFSGRQFSNSRSEMNVSTLELGDSALYLCASSPSGPGGYTFGSGTRLTVV.

Comments on this clonotype: The junction departs from the called germline gene at one end, perhaps through a read error. The chain couples TRBV11-2 to TRBJ2-4; a possible D gene is TRBD2 (5 bases). The CDR3 covers 16 residues. Germline V gives CDR1 SGHAT, CDR2 FQNNGV. CDR3 nucleotides: TGTGCCAGCAGCTTAGATTGGGCAGCGGCCAAAGACATTCAGTACTTC. Translating it yields CASSLDWAAAKDIQYF.

The V call is TRBV27, the J call TRBJ1-4; D gene unclear. V lost 6 bases to trimming and J lost 8 bases, with 19 bases between them. Germline V gene lookup returns CDR1 MNHEY and CDR2 SMNVEV (reference sequence). This CDR3 comprises 15 residues. This CDR3 reads CASRSTRGGEEKLFF. CDR3 DNA sequence: TGTGCCAGCAGATCTACCCGGGGAGGAGAAGAAAAACTGTTTTTT. Together with reference TRBV27 and TRBJ1-4, the CDR3 gives the full variable domain: EAQVTQNPRYLITVTGKKLTVTCSQNMNHEYMSWYRQDPGLGLRQIYYSMNVEVTDKGDVPEGYKVSRKEKRNFPLILESPSPNQTSLYFCASRSTRGGEEKLFFGSGTQLSVL.

This clonotype has a handful of counts. The chain employs TRBV6-9 and TRBJ1-2; D is unclear. CDR1 is MNHGY and CDR2 is SVAAGI in the germline V gene. V was clipped by 3 bases and J by 2 bases, with 10 bases between them. The CDR3 loop spans 14 amino acids. This CDR3 reads CASSYRPRNYGYTF. As DNA, the CDR3 is TGTGCCAGCAGTTACCGCCCTCGAAACTATGGCTACACCTTC.

This clonotype was found a few times. This sequence joins TRBV12-3 or TRBV12-4 and TRBJ2-1; 7 bases fit TRBD1. J lost 1 base, V lost 6 bases, and 9 bases had no gene match. This CDR3 has 16 amino acids. For the CDR3, the DNA is TGTGCCAGCAGACGTGACAGGGAAGGGTCCTACAATGAGCAGTTCTTC. It codes for CASRRDREGSYNEQFF.

The gene calls are TRBV19 and TRBJ2-3; D gene ambiguous. The CDR3 is made up of 13 amino acids. V dropped 4 bases and J dropped 6 bases, with 11 bases sitting between them. Germline V gene lookup returns CDR1 LNHDA and CDR2 SQIVND (reference sequence). The CDR3 region has the DNA TGTGCCAGTAGTACCCGTGGGGTGGATACGCAGTATTTT. Its protein is CASSTRGVDTQYF.

This clonotype showed up many times. The chain employs TRBV10-3 and TRBJ1-1; weak D call: TRBD1 (6 bases). CDR1 and CDR2 (germline): ENHRY, SYGVKD. The CDR3 consists of 13 residues. Trimming left V 3 bases short and J 12 bases short, with 17 bases between. The CDR3 loop is CAISDIGGHLTFF. In nucleotides, the CDR3 is TGTGCCATCAGTGACATTGGGGGCCACTTAACTTTCTTT.

The DNA for the CDR3 is TGCGCCAGCACGGTGGGGGCGTGGAACACTGAAGCTTTCTTT. It translates to CASTVGAWNTEAFF. The chain is built from TRBV5-1 and TRBJ1-1; maybe TRBD1 (6 bases). This CDR3 comprises 14 residues. Per the germline V gene, CDR1 is SGHRS and CDR2 is YFSETQ. Trimming took 6 bases from V and 1 from J, leaving 13 bases between them.

In this sample, this clonotype turned up many times. The chain is built from TRBV13 and TRBJ2-5; D call uncertain. With 6 bases removed from V and 5 bases from J, the gap between germline ends came to 16 bases. CDR3 length equals 14 residues. Germline values: CDR1 PRHDT, CDR2 FYEKMQ (reference sequence). CDR3 residues: CASRRRGAVETQYF. For the CDR3, the DNA is TGTGCCAGCAGGCGGCGAGGTGCGGTGGAGACCCAGTACTTC.

This clonotype was found many times. The chain links TRBV20-1 to TRBJ1-5; 7 nucleotides agree with TRBD1. CDR1 is DFQATT and CDR2 is SNEGSKA in the germline V gene (reference sequence). This CDR3 is 15 amino acids long. V was pared by 5 bases and J by 1 base, with 8 bases of the junction left unmatched. The CDR3 loop is CSARLSRGSNQPQHF. The CDR3 DNA sequence: TGCAGTGCTCGTTTGTCCAGGGGGAGCAATCAGCCCCAGCATTTT.

In this sample, this clonotype turned up many times. The chain has TRBV12-3 or TRBV12-4 and TRBJ2-5; D may be TRBD1 (5 bases). The CDR3 consists of 13 residues. With 6 bases removed from V and 7 bases from J, the gap between germline ends came to 15 bases. CDR3 protein: CASSFTGLGTQYF. CDR3 DNA sequence: TGTGCCAGCAGCTTCACAGGTCTCGGGACCCAGTACTTC.